Below, one T cell receptor beta chain is given with its context. The antigen is unknown. This record comes from a study of siplizumab effects on memory and regulatory T cells. Broader study findings: It was never confirmed that proliferating Tregs from siplizumab cultures were suppressive. Naive T cells appeared more diverse than memory cells and seemed to be major alloresponse contributors. It was not possible to assign a naive or memory phenotype to roughly 75-95% of proliferating CD4+ or CD8+ clones.

For every sample, some 9 x 10^4 TCR templates were assayed. Here immunoSEQ multiplex PCR was the method, and the copy in TCRdb shows in-frame clones only, minus some. The sample lists around 87,000 clones, 90% seen once, with about 15% in the top ten. Per germline, CDR1 MNHNS and CDR2 SASEGT. This CDR3 has 14 amino acids. Trimming took 7 bases from V and 0 from J, leaving 13 bases between them. J is TRBJ2-7 and V is TRBV6-1; D is unclear. Sequenced material: CD4+ T cells sorted from blood. The clonotype originates from a human donor in good health. Here the CDR3 DNA reads TGTGCCAGCAAGAGTGTCAGTAGCTCCTACGAGCAGTACTTC. This codes for CASKSVSSSYEQYF.